Listed below are T cell receptor beta chains from one sample, sequenced in a study of T cells in narcolepsy. Sequencing was performed with immunoSEQ multiplex PCR; in TCRdb, only in-frame clones are kept and a portion is missing. The repertoire holds around 31,000 clones, 78% seen once, with less than 1.5% in the top ten. Sequencing input: CD45RA- memory CD4+ T cells from PBMCs. The receptor source for this set is a human donor with narcolepsy. Each CDR3 is given with its conserved first and last residue.

J gene | V gene | CDR3 protein
TRBJ2-5 | TRBV19 | CASTRKGGGQETQYF
TRBJ1-3 | TRBV6-6 | CASSSSGQGGNTIYF
TRBJ1-2 | TRBV6-1 | CASRLQNNYGYTF
TRBJ2-1 | TRBV29-1 | CSVEGRGVINEQFF
TRBJ2-2 | TRBV19 | CARGGEPETTGELFF
TRBJ2-7 | TRBV5-6 | CASSSRTSGRMRYEQYF
TRBJ1-2 | TRBV28 | CASSPGGSNYGYTF
TRBJ1-5 | TRBV18 | CASSPRPGAGQPQHF
TRBJ1-1 | TRBV29-1 | CSGLKGGNTEAFF
TRBJ2-2 | TRBV5-5 | CASSLSLGRGHSNTGELFF
TRBJ1-5 | TRBV6-1 | CASSDRGGNQPQHF